This T cell receptor beta chain is from a study of blood T cell repertoires in COVID-19. Clones were read by immunoSEQ multiplex PCR, and TCRdb kept only the in-frame ones, dropping some. The data show more than 400,000 clones, about 85% seen once. V dropped 3 bases and J dropped 0 bases, with 18 bases sitting between them. Germline V CDR1 and CDR2: MNHNS, SASEGT. The CDR3 length is 17 residues. The clonotype comes from a woman aged 18-29 years who had recovered from COVID-19. The chain uses TRBV6-1 and TRBJ2-7; D might be TRBD1 (6 bases). The sequenced sample consisted of PBMCs or T cells enriched from blood (not recorded which). The CDR3 nucleotides read TGTGCCAGCAGTGATTTAGGGGGAACCTTTAGCTCCTACGAGCAGTACTTC. It translates to CASSDLGGTFSSYEQYF.